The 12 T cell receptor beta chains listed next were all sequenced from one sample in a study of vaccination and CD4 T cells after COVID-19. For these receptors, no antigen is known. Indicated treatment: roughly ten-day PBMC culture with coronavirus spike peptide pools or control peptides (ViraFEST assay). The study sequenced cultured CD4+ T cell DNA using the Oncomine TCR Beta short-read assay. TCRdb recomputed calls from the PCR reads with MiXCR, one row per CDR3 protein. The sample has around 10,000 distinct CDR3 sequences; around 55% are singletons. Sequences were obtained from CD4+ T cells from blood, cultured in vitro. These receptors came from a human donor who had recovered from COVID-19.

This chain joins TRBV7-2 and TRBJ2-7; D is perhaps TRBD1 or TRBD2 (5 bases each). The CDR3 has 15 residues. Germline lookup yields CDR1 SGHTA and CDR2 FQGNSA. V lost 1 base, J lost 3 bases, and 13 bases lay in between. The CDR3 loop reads CASSLDGGLGYEQYF. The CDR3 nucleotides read TGTGCCAGCAGCTTAGATGGGGGATTGGGCTACGAGCAGTACTTC.

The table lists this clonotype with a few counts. The CDR3 nucleotides read TGTGCCAGCAGTTTCCAGGGGGTCTCTGGGGCCAACGTCCTGACTTTC. This encodes CASSFQGVSGANVLTF. J is TRBJ2-6 and V is TRBV27; 7 bases fit TRBD1. V gave up 3 bases and J gave up 0 bases; unmatched junction bases: 2. Germline V CDR1 and CDR2: MNHEY, SMNVEV (reference sequence). The CDR3 is 16 amino acids.

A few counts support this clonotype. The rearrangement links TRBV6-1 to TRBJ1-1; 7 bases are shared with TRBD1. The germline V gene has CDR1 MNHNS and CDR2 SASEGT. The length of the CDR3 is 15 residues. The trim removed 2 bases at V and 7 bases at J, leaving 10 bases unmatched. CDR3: CASSEFQGGEFEAFF. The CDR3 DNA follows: TGTGCCAGCAGTGAATTCCAGGGGGGGGAGTTTGAAGCTTTCTTT.

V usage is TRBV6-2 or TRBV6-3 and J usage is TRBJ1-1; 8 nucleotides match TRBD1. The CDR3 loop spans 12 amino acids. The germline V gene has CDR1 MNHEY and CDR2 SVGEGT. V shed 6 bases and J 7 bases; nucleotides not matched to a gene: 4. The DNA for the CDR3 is TGTGCCAGCAGCCGCGACAGGGGTGAAGCTTTCTTT. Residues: CASSRDRGEAFF.

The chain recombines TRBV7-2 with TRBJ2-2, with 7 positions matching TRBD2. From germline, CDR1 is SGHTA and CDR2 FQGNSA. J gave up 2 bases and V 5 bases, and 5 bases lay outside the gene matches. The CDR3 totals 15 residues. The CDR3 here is CASSNRLANTGELFF. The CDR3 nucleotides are TGTGCCAGCAGCAACAGACTAGCAAACACCGGGGAGCTGTTTTTT.

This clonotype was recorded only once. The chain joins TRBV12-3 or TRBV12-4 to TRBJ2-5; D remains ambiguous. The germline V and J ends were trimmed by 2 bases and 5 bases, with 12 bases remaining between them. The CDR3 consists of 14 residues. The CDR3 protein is CASSLLGVRETQYF. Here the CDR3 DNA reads TGTGCCAGCAGTTTACTAGGCGTCCGGGAGACCCAGTACTTC.

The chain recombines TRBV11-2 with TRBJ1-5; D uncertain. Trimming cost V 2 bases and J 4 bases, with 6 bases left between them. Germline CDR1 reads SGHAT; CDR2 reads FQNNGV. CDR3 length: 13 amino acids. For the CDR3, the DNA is TGTGCCAGCAGCTTAAGTAGAAATCAGCCCCAGCATTTT. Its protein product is CASSLSRNQPQHF.

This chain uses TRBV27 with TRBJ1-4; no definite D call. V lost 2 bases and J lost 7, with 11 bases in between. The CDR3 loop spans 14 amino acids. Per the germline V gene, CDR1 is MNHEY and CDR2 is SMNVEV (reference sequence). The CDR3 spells CASSLQAVGEKLFF. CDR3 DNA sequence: TGTGCCAGCAGTTTACAGGCAGTAGGTGAAAAACTGTTTTTT.

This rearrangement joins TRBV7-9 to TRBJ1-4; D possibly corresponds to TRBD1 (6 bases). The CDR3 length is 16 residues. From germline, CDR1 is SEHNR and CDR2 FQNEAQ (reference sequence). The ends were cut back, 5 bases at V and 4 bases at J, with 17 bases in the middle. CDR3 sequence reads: CASSLGGGTDNEKLFF. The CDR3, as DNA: TGTGCCAGCAGCCTAGGAGGGGGGACGGATAATGAAAAACTGTTTTTT.

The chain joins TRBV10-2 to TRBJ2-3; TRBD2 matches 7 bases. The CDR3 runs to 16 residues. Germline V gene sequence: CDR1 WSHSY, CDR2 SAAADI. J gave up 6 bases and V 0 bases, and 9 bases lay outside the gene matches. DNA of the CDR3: TGCGCCAGCAGTGAGTCCCGGTGGGAGGGCCCCGATACGCAGTATTTT. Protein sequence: CASSESRWEGPDTQYF.

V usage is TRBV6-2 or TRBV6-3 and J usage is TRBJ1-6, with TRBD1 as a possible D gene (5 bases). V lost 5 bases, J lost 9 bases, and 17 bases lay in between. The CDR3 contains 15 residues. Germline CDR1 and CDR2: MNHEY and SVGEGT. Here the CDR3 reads CASSHNIPGLSPLHF. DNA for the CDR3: TGTGCCAGCAGTCACAACATTCCAGGGCTTTCACCCCTCCACTTT.

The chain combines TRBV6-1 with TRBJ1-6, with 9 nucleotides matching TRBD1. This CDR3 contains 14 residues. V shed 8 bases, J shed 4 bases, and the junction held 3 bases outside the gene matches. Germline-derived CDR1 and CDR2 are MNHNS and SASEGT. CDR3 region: CASRDREYNSPLHF. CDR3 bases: TGTGCCAGCCGGGACAGGGAATATAATTCACCCCTCCACTTT.